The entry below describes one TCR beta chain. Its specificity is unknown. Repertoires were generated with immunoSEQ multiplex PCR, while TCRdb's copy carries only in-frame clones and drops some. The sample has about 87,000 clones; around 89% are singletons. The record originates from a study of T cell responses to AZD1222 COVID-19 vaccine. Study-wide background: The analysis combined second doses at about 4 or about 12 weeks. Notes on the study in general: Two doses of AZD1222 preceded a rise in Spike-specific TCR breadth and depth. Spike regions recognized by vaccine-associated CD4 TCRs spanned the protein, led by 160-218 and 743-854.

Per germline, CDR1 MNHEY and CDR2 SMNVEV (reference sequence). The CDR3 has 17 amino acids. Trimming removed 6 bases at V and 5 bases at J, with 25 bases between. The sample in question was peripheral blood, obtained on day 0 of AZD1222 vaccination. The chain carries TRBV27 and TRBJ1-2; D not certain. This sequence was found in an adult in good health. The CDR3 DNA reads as TGTGCCAGCAGAGAAGCCGGCTTCGAGGCGAGAGCGTATGGCTACACCTTC. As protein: CASREAGFEARAYGYTF.